This entry lists 9 T cell receptor beta chains sequenced from one sample in a study of blood T cell repertoires in COVID-19. Profiled with immunoSEQ multiplex PCR; TCRdb holds only in-frame clones, not every one. The profile shows some 300,000 clones, 85% of them singletons. The sample comprised peripheral blood. Source of these receptors: a woman in her forties or fifties with active or convalescent COVID-19.

This clone was found a few times. The rearrangement uses TRBV2 and TRBJ2-3; D is ambiguous. Germline loops: CDR1 SNHLY, CDR2 FYNNEI. V dropped 6 bases and J dropped 2 bases, with 12 bases sitting between them. The CDR3 length is 14 residues. The CDR3 DNA is TGTGCCAGCAGCATGAGGCCGACCACAGATACGCAGTATTTT. This translates into CASSMRPTTDTQYF.

Points on this clone: The junction does not match germline at one end; this may be a read error. The DNA for the CDR3 is TGCGTCAGCAGCTTGGGGTCCAGCGGGCCAGATACGCAGTATTTT. Protein: CVSSLGSSGPDTQYF. V usage is TRBV5-1 and J usage is TRBJ2-3, with D possibly TRBD2 on 6 matching bases. From germline, CDR1 is SGHRS and CDR2 YFSETQ. CDR3 size: 15 residues.

The rearrangement joins TRBV2 to TRBJ2-1; 10 positions match TRBD2. The CDR3 sequence is 20 residues long. Germline values: CDR1 SNHLY, CDR2 FYNNEI. Losses at the gene ends were 6 bases for V and 0 bases for J; bases not matched to a gene: 17. CDR3: CASSSVGVAGGSSSYNEQFF. The CDR3 DNA sequence: TGTGCCAGCAGCTCGGTCGGGGTAGCGGGAGGCTCCAGCTCCTACAATGAGCAGTTCTTC.

The rearrangement links TRBV28 to TRBJ1-1; unclear D gene. The length of the CDR3 is 16 residues. CDR1 is MDHEN, CDR2 SYDVKM, per germline. V lost 2 bases, J lost 2 bases, and 15 bases lay in between. CDR3: CASSLVALGVNTEAFF. The CDR3 nucleotides are TGTGCCAGCAGTTTAGTTGCGCTGGGAGTTAACACTGAAGCTTTCTTT.

This clone was found a few times. Other DNA variants within this sample encode the same CDR3. This chain uses TRBV5-1 with TRBJ2-3, with 9 nucleotides matching TRBD1. The CDR3 covers 16 residues. Germline V gives CDR1 SGHRS, CDR2 YFSETQ. V was pared by 3 bases and J by 0 bases, with 5 bases of the junction left unmatched. The CDR3 here is CASSWGTGPSTDTQYF. Here the CDR3 DNA reads TGCGCCAGCAGCTGGGGGACAGGGCCTAGCACAGATACGCAGTATTTT.

The chain uses TRBV14 and TRBJ2-2, with D hard to call. The CDR3 has 12 residues. Trimming removed 1 base from V and 5 bases from J, with 2 bases in between. Germline lookup yields CDR1 SGHDN and CDR2 FVKESK. The CDR3, as DNA: TGTGCCAGCAGCCAAGTAACCGGGGAGCTGTTTTTT. Protein: CASSQVTGELFF.

V and J are TRBV5-1 and TRBJ1-2; the D is unclear. The CDR3 loop spans 14 amino acids. Germline-derived CDR1 and CDR2 are SGHRS and YFSETQ. Between the trimmed V and J ends, which lost 1 base and 0 bases, there was a span of 7 bases. DNA for the CDR3: TGCGCCAGCAGCTTGATGACTTCTAACTATGGCTACACCTTC. It yields the protein CASSLMTSNYGYTF.

The V call is TRBV5-8, the J call TRBJ2-2; 7 positions match TRBD2. Per germline, CDR1 SGHTS and CDR2 YDEGEE. The CDR3 has 17 amino acids. V shed 3 bases and J 0 bases; nucleotides not matched to a gene: 8. CDR3 in amino acids: CASSSTSRGANTGELFF. The CDR3 bases are TGTGCCAGCAGCTCGACTAGCCGTGGTGCGAACACCGGGGAGCTGTTTTTT.

The chain joins TRBV27 to TRBJ1-5; weak D call: TRBD1 (5 bases). The CDR3 is 14 amino acids. Trimming removed 0 bases at V and 3 bases at J, with 6 bases between. Germline V gene data show CDR1 as MNHEY and CDR2 as SMNVEV (reference sequence). CDR3 protein: CASSLSGDNQPQHF. The CDR3 region has the DNA TGTGCCAGCAGTTTATCAGGGGACAATCAGCCCCAGCATTTT.